This T cell receptor (beta chain) derives from a study of PD-L1 blockade in urothelial cancer. Per the germline V gene, CDR1 is MGHRA and CDR2 is YSYEKL. The CDR3 is made up of 15 amino acids. With 1 base removed from V and 7 bases from J, the gap between germline ends came to 14 bases. Assay: immunoSEQ multiplex PCR; the TCRdb copy retains only in-frame clones and omits some. The sample consists of about 120,000 clones, 75% to 95% of them appearing once. The time point: peripheral blood 6 weeks after treatment start. Patients suffered from locally advanced or metastatic urothelial carcinoma. This clonotype was obtained from a man between 60 and 70 years old with urothelial cancer. The rearrangement joins TRBV4-1 to TRBJ1-5, with D uncertain. Here the sequenced sample was PBMCs, taken around atezolizumab (anti-PD-L1) treatment. CDR3 in DNA: TGCGCCAGCAGCCAAGCCTCAGGTCACGACCAGCCCCAGCATTTT. Its translation is CASSQASGHDQPQHF.